The source of this T cell receptor (beta chain) is a study of blood T cell repertoires in COVID-19. Overall study context: Sources were T cells, B-cell-depleted T cells, or PBMCs; the material itself was cDNA or gDNA.

Some clones are missing from TCRdb's copy, which holds only in-frame ones; the method was immunoSEQ multiplex PCR. The data contain around 200,000 clones, around 88% of them singletons. Which cohort a participant joined came from the clinical history participants gave. The CDR3 extends over 14 amino acids. Germline values: CDR1 MNHEY, CDR2 SVGEGT. Between the trimmed V and J ends, which lost 6 bases and 4 bases, there was a span of 16 bases. This TCR came from a man between 35 and 55 years old with acute COVID-19. The chain carries TRBV6-2 or TRBV6-3 and TRBJ2-7; the D gene is possibly TRBD1 (6 bases). Sequencing input: PBMCs or T cells enriched from blood (not recorded which). The CDR3 DNA reads as TGTGCCAGCAGCAGACAGGCAGACTATTACGAGCAGTACTTC. Residues: CASSRQADYYEQYF.